The T cell receptor (beta chain) described here comes from a study of OX40 agonist ivuxolimab in advanced cancers. Remarks on this clone: Its matching antigen is unknown.

Germline CDR1 SQVTM, CDR2 ANQGSEA. CDR3 size: 14 residues. Trimming cost V 4 bases and J 2 bases, with 15 bases left between them. Study findings and constraints: Expanded clones were, on average, more numerous among CD8+ T cells than CD4+.

Repertoires were generated with immunoSEQ multiplex PCR, while TCRdb's copy carries only in-frame clones and drops some. The repertoire includes tens of thousands of clones, 87% of them detected once, and roughly 17% sits in the top ten. The sequenced sample was CD4+ or CD8+ T cells sorted from blood, obtained in a trial of the OX40 agonist ivuxolimab. This TCR was recovered from an adult with an advanced solid tumor such as melanoma, head and neck, liver or kidney cancer. The chain has TRBV29-1 and TRBJ2-7; D possibly corresponds to TRBD2 (6 bases). The CDR3: CSVVSLAEAYEQYF. As DNA, the CDR3 is TGCAGCGTTGTGAGTTTAGCGGAGGCCTACGAGCAGTACTTC.